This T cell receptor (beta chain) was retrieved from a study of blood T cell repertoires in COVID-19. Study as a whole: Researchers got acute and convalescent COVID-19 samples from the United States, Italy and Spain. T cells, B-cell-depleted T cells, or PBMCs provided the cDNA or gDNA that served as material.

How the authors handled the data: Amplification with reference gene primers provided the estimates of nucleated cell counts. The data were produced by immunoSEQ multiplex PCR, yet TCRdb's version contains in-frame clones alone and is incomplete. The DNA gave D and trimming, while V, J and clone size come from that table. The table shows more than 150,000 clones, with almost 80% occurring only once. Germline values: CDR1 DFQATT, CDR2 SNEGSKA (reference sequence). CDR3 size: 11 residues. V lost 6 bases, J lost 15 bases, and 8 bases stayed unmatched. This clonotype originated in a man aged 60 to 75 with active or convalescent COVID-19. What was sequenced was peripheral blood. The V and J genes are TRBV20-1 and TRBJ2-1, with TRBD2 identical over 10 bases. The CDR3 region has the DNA TGCAGTGCGGAAGGGACTAGCGACCCGTTCTTC. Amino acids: CSAEGTSDPFF.